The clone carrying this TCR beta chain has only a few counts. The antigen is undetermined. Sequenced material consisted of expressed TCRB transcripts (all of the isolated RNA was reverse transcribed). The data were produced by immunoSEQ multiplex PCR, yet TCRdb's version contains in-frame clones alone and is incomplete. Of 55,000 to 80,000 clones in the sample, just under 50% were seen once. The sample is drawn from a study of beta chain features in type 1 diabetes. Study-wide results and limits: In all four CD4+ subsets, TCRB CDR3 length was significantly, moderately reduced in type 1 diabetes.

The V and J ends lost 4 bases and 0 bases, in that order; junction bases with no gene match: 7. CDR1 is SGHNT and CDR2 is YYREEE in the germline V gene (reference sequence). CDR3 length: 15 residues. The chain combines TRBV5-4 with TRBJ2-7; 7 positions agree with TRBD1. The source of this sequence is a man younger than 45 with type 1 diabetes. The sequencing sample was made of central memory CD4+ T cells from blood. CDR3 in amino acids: CASSRGDSHSYEQYF. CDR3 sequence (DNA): TGTGCCAGCAGCCGAGGGGACAGTCACTCCTACGAGCAGTACTTC. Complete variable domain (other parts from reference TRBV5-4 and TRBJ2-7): ETGVTQSPTHLIKTRGQQVTLRCSSQSGHNTVSWYQQALGQGPQFIFQYYREEENGRGNFPPRFSGLQFPNYSSELNVNALELDDSALYLCASSRGDSHSYEQYFGPGTRLTVT.